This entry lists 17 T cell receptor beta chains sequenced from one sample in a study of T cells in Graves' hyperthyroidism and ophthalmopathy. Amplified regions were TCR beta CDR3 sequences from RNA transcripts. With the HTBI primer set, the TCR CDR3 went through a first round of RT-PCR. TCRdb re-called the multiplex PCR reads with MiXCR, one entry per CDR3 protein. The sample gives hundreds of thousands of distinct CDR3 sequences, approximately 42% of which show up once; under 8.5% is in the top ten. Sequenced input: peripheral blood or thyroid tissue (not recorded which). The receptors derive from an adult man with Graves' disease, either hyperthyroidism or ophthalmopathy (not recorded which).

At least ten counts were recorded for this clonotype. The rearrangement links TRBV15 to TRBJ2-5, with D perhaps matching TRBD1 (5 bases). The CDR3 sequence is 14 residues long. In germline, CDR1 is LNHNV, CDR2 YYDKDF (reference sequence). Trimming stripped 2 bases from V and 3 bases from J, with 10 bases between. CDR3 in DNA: TGTGCCACCAGCAGACAGGGAACGAAAGAGACCCAGTACTTC. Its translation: CATSRQGTKETQYF.

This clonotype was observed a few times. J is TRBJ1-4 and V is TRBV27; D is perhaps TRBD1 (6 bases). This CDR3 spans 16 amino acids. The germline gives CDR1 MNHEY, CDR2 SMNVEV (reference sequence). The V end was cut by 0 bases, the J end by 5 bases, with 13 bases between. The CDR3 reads CASSLSGTRLNEKLFF. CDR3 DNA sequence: TGTGCCAGCAGTTTATCCGGGACACGACTAAATGAAAAACTGTTTTTT.

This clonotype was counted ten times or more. The CDR3 loop is CASSEQGNLAQPQHF. CDR3 nucleotides: TGTGCCAGCAGTGAACAGGGCAACCTTGCCCAGCCCCAGCATTTT. The V and J genes are TRBV2 and TRBJ1-5, with a weak D call TRBD1 (5 bases). The CDR3 is 15 residues long. Germline CDR1 SNHLY, CDR2 FYNNEI. The ends were cut back, 2 bases at V and 7 bases at J, with 15 bases in the middle. Using reference TRBV2 and TRBJ1-5 for the parts outside the CDR3, the full variable domain is EPEVTQTPSHQVTQMGQEVILRCVPISNHLYFYWYRQILGQKVEFLVSFYNNEISEKSEIFDDQFSVERPDGSNFTLKIRSTKLEDSAMYFCASSEQGNLAQPQHFGDGTRLSIL.

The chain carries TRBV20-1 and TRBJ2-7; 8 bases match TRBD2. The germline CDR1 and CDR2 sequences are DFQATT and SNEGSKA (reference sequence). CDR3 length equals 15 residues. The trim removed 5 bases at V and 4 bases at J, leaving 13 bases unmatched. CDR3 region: CSAPDSRGGTYEQYF. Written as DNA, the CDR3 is TGCAGTGCTCCGGACAGTCGGGGGGGAACGTACGAGCAGTACTTC.

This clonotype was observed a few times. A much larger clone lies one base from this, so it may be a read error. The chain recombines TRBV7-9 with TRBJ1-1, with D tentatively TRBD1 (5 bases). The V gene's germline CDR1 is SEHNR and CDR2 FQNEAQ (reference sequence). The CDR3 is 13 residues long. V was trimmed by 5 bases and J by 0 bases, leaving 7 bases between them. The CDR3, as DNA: TGTGCCAGCAGCCGACAGATGAACACTGAAGCTTTCTTT. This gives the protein CASSRQMNTEAFF.

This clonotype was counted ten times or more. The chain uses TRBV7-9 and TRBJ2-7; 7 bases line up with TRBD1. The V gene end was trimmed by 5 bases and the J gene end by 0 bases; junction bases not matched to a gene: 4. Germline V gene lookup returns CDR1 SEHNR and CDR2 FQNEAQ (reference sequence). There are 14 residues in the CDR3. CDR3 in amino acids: CASSQGDSSYEQYF. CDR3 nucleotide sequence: TGTGCCAGCAGCCAAGGGGACAGCTCCTACGAGCAGTACTTC.

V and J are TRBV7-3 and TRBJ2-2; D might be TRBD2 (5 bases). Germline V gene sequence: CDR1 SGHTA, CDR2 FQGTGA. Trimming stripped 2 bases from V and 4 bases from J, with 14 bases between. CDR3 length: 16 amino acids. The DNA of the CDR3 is TGTGCCAGCAGCTTAGGTCTCGGGGTTGGCACCGGGGAGCTGTTTTTT. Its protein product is CASSLGLGVGTGELFF.

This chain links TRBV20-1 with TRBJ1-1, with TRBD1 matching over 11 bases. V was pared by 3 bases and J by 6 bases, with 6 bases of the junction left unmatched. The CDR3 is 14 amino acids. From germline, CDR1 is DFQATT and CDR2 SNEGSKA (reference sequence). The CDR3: CSASFGTGGSEAFF. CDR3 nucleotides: TGCAGTGCTAGTTTCGGGACAGGGGGTTCTGAAGCTTTCTTT.

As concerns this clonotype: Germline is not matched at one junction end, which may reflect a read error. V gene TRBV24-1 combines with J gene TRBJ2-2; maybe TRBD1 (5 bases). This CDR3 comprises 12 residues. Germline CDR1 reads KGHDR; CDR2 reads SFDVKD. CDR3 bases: TGCGCCACGGCTCAGGGCTCTGGGGAGCTGTTTTTT. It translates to CATAQGSGELFF.

CDR3 residues: CASSLALFTDTQYF. CDR3 DNA: TGTGCCAGCAGCTTAGCGCTGTTCACAGATACGCAGTATTTT. The V and J genes are TRBV7-2 and TRBJ2-3; D is uncertain. The length of the CDR3 is 14 residues. Germline CDR1 SGHTA, CDR2 FQGNSA. V shed 0 bases and J shed 2 bases, with 6 bases lying between them.

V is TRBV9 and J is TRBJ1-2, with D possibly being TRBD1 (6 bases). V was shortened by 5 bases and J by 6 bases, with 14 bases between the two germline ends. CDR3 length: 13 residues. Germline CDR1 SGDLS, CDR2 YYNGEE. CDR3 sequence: CASSYNRENGYTF. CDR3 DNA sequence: TGTGCCAGCAGTTACAACAGGGAGAATGGCTACACCTTC.

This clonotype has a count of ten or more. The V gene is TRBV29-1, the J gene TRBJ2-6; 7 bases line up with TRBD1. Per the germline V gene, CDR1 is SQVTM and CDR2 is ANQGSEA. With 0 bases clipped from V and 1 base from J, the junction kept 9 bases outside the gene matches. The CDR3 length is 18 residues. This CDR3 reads CSVEELGGERSGANVLTF. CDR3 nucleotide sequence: TGCAGCGTTGAAGAGCTAGGGGGCGAGCGGTCTGGGGCCAACGTCCTGACTTTC.

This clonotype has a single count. DNA for the CDR3: TGTGCCAGCAGCTTACCGGGGACAGGGAGGGTCATTAACTATGGCTACACCTTC. This gives the protein CASSLPGTGRVINYGYTF. The chain links TRBV7-9 to TRBJ1-2; 9 nucleotides line up with TRBD1. Trimming at V came to 2 bases and at J to 1 base, leaving 11 bases not matched to a gene. This CDR3 is 18 amino acids long. The germline CDR1 and CDR2 sequences are SEHNR and FQNEAQ (reference sequence).

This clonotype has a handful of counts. CDR3 sequence reads: CASSRDSAPLNTEAFF. Here the CDR3 DNA reads TGTGCCAGCTCCCGGGACTCTGCACCCCTGAACACTGAAGCTTTCTTT. V gene TRBV19 combines with J gene TRBJ1-1; TRBD1 might be the D (5 bases). Germline V gives CDR1 LNHDA, CDR2 SQIVND (reference sequence). The CDR3 is made up of 16 amino acids. V was shortened by 9 bases and J by 0 bases, with 20 bases between the two germline ends.

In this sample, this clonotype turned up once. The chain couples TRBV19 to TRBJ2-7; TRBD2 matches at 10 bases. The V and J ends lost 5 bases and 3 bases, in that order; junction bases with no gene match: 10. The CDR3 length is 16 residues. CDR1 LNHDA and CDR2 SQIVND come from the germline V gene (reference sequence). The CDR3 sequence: CASSLAGVGNHYEQYF. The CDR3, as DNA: TGTGCCAGTAGTCTAGCGGGAGTGGGGAACCACTACGAGCAGTACTTC.

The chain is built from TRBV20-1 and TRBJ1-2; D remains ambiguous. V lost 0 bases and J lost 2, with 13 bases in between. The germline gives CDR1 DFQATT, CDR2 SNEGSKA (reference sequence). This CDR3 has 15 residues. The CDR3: CSARDQGGTNYGYTF. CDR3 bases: TGCAGTGCTAGAGATCAAGGCGGCACGAACTATGGCTACACCTTC.

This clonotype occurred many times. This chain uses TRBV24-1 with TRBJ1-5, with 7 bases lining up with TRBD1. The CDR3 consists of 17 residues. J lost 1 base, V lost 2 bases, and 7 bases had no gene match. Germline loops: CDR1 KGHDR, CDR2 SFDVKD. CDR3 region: CATSDSRTGLSNQPQHF. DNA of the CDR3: TGTGCCACCAGTGATTCGAGGACAGGTTTGAGCAATCAGCCCCAGCATTTT.